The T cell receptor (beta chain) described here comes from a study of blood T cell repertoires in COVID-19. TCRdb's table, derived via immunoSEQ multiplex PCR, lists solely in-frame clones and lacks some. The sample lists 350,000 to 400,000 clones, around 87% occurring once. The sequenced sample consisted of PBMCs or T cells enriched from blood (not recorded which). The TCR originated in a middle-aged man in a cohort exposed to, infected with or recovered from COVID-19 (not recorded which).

The chain's CDR3 is CATSRERPSGASGEQFF. CDR3 in DNA: TGTGCCACCAGCAGAGAGAGGCCTAGCGGGGCCTCGGGTGAGCAGTTCTTC. The chain employs TRBV15 and TRBJ2-1, with 9 positions matching TRBD2. V trimming: 0 bases; J trimming: 9 bases; junction bases outside the gene matches: 12. The CDR3 totals 17 residues. Germline V lookup: CDR1 LNHNV, CDR2 YYDKDF (reference sequence).